A selection of T cell receptor beta chains follows, all from one sample in a study of blood T cell repertoires in COVID-19. TCRdb's copy holds only in-frame clones and misses some; the assay was immunoSEQ multiplex PCR. Of some 120,000 clones listed, approximately 84% are singletons. Sequencing was done on a sample of peripheral blood. The source of these receptors is a woman aged 55-70 years with acute or convalescent COVID-19. Each CDR3 is given with its conserved first and last residue. D genes are given only for firm matches. Where a row states a size, it is once, few, many or the class of an expanded clone; other rows omit it.

CDR3 length	clone size	V gene	D gene	J gene	CDR3 DNA	CDR3 protein
16	NA	TRBV3-1/TRBV3-2	TRBD1	TRBJ1-1	TGTGCCAGCAGCCAAGATGGTAGGCAGGGGGTCACTGAAGCTTTCTTT	CASSQDGRQGVTEAFF
15	NA	TRBV5-1	TRBD2	TRBJ2-5	TGCGCCAGCAGTGAGCGGGGCCAAAGTTTAGAGACCCAGTACTTC	CASSERGQSLETQYF
15	NA	TRBV2	NA	TRBJ1-3	TGTGCCAGCATTGGGTGGGGAGCCTCTGGAAACACCATATATTTT	CASIGWGASGNTIYF
14	NA	TRBV18	NA	TRBJ1-1	TGTGCCAGCTCACCACGGAGCGAGGACACTGAAGCTTTCTTT	CASSPRSEDTEAFF
20	NA	TRBV5-1	TRBD1	TRBJ1-6	TGCGCCAGCAGCTTGAATCCACGGACAGGATTAAGCTCCTATAATTCACCCCTCCACTTT	CASSLNPRTGLSSYNSPLHF
13	once	TRBV11-2	NA	TRBJ1-2	TGTGCCAGCAGCGTGCAGGGCGAGTATGGCTACACCTTC	CASSVQGEYGYTF
14	NA	TRBV24-1	TRBD2	TRBJ2-1	TGTGCCACCAGTGTTAGTAGCGGGGGGAACATGCAGTTCTTC	CATSVSSGGNMQFF
16	NA	TRBV5-1	TRBD1	TRBJ2-7	TGCGCCAGCAGCCAAGCGGGACAGGGATTAACCTACGAGCAGTACTTC	CASSQAGQGLTYEQYF
14	few	TRBV7-8	NA	TRBJ2-5	TGTGCCAGCAGCGCCGAGTCGAGGCCGGAGACCCAGTACTTC	CASSAESRPETQYF
14	once	TRBV19	NA	TRBJ1-4	TGTGCCAGTAGTATCGGAGGAGCAAATGAAAAACTGTTTTTT	CASSIGGANEKLFF
15	NA	TRBV18	NA	TRBJ1-1	TGTGCCAGCTCACCACCAAGCAGGGGGAACACTGAAGCTTTCTTT	CASSPPSRGNTEAFF
14	NA	TRBV3-1/TRBV3-2	NA	TRBJ1-5	TGTGCCAGCAGCCAGGGGGGGGTCCTCCAGCCCCAGCATTTT	CASSQGGVLQPQHF
15	NA	TRBV27	TRBD1	TRBJ2-5	TGTGCCAGCAGCCCCGGGACAGGGGGCCAAGAGACCCAGTACTTC	CASSPGTGGQETQYF
15	NA	TRBV15	NA	TRBJ1-3	TGTGCCACCAGCAGAGACCCTAGATCTGGAAACACCATATATTTT	CATSRDPRSGNTIYF
16	NA	TRBV6-4	TRBD2	TRBJ2-1	TGTGCCAGCAGTGACGAGGGGACTAGCGGGGCGGATGAGCAGTTCTTC	CASSDEGTSGADEQFF
17	NA	TRBV10-3	NA	TRBJ2-6	TGTGCCATCAGGTCCGGGACAAACTCCTCTGGGGCCAACGTCCTGACTTTC	CAIRSGTNSSGANVLTF
19	NA	TRBV4-1	NA	TRBJ1-3	TGCGCCAGCAGCCAAGGGGCGGGCTGGGGCGGAGGGATAAGGAACACCATATATTTT	CASSQGAGWGGGIRNTIYF
16	NA	TRBV18	NA	TRBJ2-2	TGTGCCAGCTCACCTTCCTCTAGGGGGATCACCGGGGAGCTGTTTTTT	CASSPSSRGITGELFF
17	NA	TRBV30	TRBD1	TRBJ1-6	TGTGCCTGGAGGAGTGTCGGGACAGGTGGCCTTAATTCACCCCTCCACTTT	CAWRSVGTGGLNSPLHF
14	NA	TRBV7-9	TRBD1	TRBJ1-2	TGTGCCAGCAGCCAACCGGGACAGAGAACTTCCTACACCTTC	CASSQPGQRTSYTF